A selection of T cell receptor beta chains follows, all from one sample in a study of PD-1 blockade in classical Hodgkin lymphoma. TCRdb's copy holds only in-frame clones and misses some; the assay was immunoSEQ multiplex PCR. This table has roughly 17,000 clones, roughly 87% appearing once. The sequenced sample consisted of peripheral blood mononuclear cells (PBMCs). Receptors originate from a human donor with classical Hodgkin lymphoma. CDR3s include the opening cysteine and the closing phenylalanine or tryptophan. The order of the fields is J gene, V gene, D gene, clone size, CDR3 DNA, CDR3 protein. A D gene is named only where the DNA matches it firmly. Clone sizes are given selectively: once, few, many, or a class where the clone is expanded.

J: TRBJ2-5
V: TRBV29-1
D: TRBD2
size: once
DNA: TGCAGCACGCGGACTAGCGGGACCCACGAGACCCAGTACTTC
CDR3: CSTRTSGTHETQYF

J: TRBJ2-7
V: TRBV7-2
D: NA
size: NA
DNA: TGTGCCAGCAGCGTCGGGCTAACGGGAGACTACGAGCAGTACTTC
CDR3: CASSVGLTGDYEQYF

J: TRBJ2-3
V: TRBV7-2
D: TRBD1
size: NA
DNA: TGTGCCAGCAGCTTAGTAATGGTGGGGACAGGCAACACAGATACGCAGTATTTT
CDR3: CASSLVMVGTGNTDTQYF

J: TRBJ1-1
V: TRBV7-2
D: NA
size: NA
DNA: TGTGCCAGCAGCTTAGGGCGGACTGAAGCTTTCTTT
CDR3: CASSLGRTEAFF

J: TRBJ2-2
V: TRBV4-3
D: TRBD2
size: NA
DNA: TGCGCCAGCAGCCAACAGAGAATAGGGACTAGCGGGACGTACACCGGGGAGCTGTTTTTT
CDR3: CASSQQRIGTSGTYTGELFF

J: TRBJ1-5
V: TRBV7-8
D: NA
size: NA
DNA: TGTGCCAGCAGCCTAGGGGCGGGAGGCCATCAGCCCCAGCATTTT
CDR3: CASSLGAGGHQPQHF

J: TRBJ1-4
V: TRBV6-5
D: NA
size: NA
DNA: TGTGCCACCTACAGCGGATCTAATGAAAAACTGTTTTTT
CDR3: CATYSGSNEKLFF

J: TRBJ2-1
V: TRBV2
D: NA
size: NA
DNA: TGTGCCAGCAGTTTCACACCGTACAATGAGCAGTTCTTC
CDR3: CASSFTPYNEQFF

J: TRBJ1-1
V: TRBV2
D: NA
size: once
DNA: TGTGCCAGCAGCCGCGACATGAACACTGAAGCTTTCTTT
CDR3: CASSRDMNTEAFF

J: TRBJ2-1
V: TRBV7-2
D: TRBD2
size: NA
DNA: TGTGCCAGCAGCCTAGGGGACTACTACAATGAGCAGTTCTTC
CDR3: CASSLGDYYNEQFF

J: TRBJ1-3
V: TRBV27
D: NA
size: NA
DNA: TGTGCCAGCAGTTTGGGGGAAGGAAACACCATATATTTT
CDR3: CASSLGEGNTIYF

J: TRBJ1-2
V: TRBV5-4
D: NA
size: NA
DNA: TGTGCCAGCAGCCCGGACCAGGGTAACTATGGCTACACCTTC
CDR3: CASSPDQGNYGYTF

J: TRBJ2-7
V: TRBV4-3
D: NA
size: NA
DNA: TGCGCCAGCAGCCAAGTGGCGGGAAGGTACGAGCAGTACTTC
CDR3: CASSQVAGRYEQYF

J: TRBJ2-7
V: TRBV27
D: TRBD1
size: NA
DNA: TGTGCCAGCAGTCCGGGACAGGGGAAGTGGTACGAGCAGTACTTC
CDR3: CASSPGQGKWYEQYF

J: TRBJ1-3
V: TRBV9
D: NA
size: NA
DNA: TGTGCCAGCAGCGTAGCAGGCTCTGGAAACACCATATATTTT
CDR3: CASSVAGSGNTIYF

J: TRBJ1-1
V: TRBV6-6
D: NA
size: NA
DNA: TGTGCCAGCAGTTCACCCGTGGGGCAGAACACTGAAGCTTTCTTT
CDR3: CASSSPVGQNTEAFF

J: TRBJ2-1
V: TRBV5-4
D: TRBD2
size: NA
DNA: TGTGCCAGCAGCAGACTAGCGGGAGGTGGTGACAATGAGCAGTTCTTC
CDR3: CASSRLAGGGDNEQFF

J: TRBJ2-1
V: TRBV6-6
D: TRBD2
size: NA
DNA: TGTGCCAGCAGTTTGACCGGGACTAGCGGGAGTAATGAGCAGTTCTTC
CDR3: CASSLTGTSGSNEQFF

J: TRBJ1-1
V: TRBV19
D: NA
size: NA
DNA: TGTGCCAGCCGACTGGACAGACTGAACACTGAAGCTTTCTTT
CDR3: CASRLDRLNTEAFF

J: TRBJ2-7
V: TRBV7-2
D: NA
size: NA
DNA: TGTGCCAGCAGCCCACGGGCCCCGAGGGAGGAGCAGTACTTC
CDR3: CASSPRAPREEQYF

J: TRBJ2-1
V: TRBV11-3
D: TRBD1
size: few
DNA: TGTGCCAGCAGCTTAAACAGGGGGTCGAATGAGCAGTTCTTC
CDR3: CASSLNRGSNEQFF

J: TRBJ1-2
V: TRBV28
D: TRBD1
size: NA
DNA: TGTGCCAGCAGTTCCGCAGGGGGCGGTGACTATGGCTACACCTTC
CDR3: CASSSAGGGDYGYTF

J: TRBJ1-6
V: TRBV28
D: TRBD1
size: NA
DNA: TGTGCCAGCAGTCCCTCGGGACAGGGCGCTTCACCCCTCCACTTT
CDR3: CASSPSGQGASPLHF

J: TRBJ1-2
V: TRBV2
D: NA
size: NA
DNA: TGTGCCAGCAGTGAAAACAGATATATGGGCTACACCTTC
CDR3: CASSENRYMGYTF

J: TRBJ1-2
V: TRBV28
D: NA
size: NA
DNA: TGTGCCAGCAGCCAACCGGGACCCCGGGGGAGGGATGGCTACACCTTC
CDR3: CASSQPGPRGRDGYTF

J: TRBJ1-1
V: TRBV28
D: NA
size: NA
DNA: TGTGCCAGCAGGTTTGCGGGGGGAATGAACACTGAAGCTTTCTTT
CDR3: CASRFAGGMNTEAFF

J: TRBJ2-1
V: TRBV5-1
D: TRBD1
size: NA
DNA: TGCGCCAGCAGCTTGGGACAGGGGGCGAATAATGAGCAGTTCTTC
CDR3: CASSLGQGANNEQFF

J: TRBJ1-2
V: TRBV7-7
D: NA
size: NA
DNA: TGTGCCGTTACGGGGCAGGGACTTAACTATGGCTACACCTTC
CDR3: CAVTGQGLNYGYTF

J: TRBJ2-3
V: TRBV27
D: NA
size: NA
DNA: TGTGCCAGCAGTTATCTTGTGGGGCGGGCAGATACGCAGTATTTT
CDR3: CASSYLVGRADTQYF